Included here is one T cell receptor (beta chain) sequence, with context. Its antigen remains unknown. The data are from a study of cytotoxic CD8 clonotypes in ibrutinib-treated CLL. Overall study context: Once treatment had gone on for a median of 12 months, range 6 to 36, response samples were drawn. Broader study findings: Clonality was higher at ibrutinib response and returned toward baseline at progression.

The germline V gene has CDR1 SGDLS and CDR2 YYNGEE. Trimming stripped 4 bases from V and 5 bases from J, with 12 bases between. The CDR3 runs to 13 residues. Genomic DNA in a quantity of around 2 micrograms was derived from cryopreserved PBMCs for TCR beta libraries. Assay used: immunoSEQ multiplex PCR; TCRdb lists only in-frame clones, some missing. The sample yields about 160,000 clones, roughly four fifths seen once. The sequence was collected from a human donor with chronic lymphocytic leukemia. The chain links TRBV9 to TRBJ1-2, with D perhaps TRBD1 (5 bases). Sample: PBMCs, taken after 24 months of ibrutinib treatment. CDR3 protein: CASSYFSGYGYTF. The CDR3 DNA sequence: TGTGCCAGCAGCTATTTTTCAGGGTATGGCTACACCTTC. Variable domain in full (rest from reference TRBV9 and TRBJ1-2): DSGVTQTPKHLITATGQRVTLRCSPRSGDLSVYWYQQSLDQGLQFLIQYYNGEERAKGNILERFSAQQFPDLHSELNLSSLELGDSALYFCASSYFSGYGYTFGSGTRLTVV.